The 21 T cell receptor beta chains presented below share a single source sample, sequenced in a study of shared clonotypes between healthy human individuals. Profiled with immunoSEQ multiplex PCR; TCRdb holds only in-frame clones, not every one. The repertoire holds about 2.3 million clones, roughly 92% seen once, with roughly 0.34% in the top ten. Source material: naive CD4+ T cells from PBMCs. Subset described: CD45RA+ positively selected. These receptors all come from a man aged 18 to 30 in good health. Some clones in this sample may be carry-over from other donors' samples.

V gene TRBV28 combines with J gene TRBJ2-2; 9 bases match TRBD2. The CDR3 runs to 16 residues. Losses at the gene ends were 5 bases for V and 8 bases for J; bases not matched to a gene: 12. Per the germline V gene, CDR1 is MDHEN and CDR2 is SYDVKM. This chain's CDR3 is CASSGTRGRARGELFF. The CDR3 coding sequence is TGTGCCAGCAGTGGGACTCGCGGGAGGGCTAGGGGGGAGCTGTTTTTT.

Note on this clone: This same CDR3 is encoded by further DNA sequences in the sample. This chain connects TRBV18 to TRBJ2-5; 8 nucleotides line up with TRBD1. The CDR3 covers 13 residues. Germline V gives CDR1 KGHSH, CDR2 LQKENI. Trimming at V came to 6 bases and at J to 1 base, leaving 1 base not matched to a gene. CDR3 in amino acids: CASSDRVQETQYF. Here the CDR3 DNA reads TGTGCCAGCTCGGACAGGGTCCAAGAGACCCAGTACTTC.

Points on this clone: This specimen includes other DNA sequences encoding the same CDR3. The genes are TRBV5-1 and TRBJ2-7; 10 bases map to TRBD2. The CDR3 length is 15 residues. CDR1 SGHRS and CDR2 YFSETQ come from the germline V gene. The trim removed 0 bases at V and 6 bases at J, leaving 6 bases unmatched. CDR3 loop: CASSLGLAGVSEQYF. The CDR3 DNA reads TGCGCCAGCAGCTTGGGGCTAGCGGGAGTCTCCGAGCAGTACTTC.

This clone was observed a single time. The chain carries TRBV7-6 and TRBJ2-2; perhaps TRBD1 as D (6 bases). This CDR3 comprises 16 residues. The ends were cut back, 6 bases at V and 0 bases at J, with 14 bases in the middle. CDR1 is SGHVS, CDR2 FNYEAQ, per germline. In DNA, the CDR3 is TGTGCCAGCAGTCCTCTTGGGGGCTCGAACACCGGGGAGCTGTTTTTT. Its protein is CASSPLGGSNTGELFF.

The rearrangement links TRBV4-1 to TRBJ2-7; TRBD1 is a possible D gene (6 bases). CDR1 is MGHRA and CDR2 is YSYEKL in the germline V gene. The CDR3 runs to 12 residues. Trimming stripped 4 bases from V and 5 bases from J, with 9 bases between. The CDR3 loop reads CASSPRGNEQYF. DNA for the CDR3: TGCGCCAGCAGCCCGAGGGGGAACGAGCAGTACTTC.

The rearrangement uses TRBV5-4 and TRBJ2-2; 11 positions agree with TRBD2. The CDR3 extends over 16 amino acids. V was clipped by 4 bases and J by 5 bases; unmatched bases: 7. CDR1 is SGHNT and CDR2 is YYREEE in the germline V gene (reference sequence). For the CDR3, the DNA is TGTGCCAGCAGCGGCAGACTAGCGGGGTCGACCGGGGAGCTGTTTTTT. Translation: CASSGRLAGSTGELFF.

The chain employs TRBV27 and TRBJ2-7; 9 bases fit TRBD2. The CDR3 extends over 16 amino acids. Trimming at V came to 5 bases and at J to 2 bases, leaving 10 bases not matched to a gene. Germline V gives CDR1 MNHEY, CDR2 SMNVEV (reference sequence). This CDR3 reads CASSHRGASGTYEQYF. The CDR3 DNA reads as TGTGCCAGCAGTCACCGAGGGGCTAGCGGGACCTACGAGCAGTACTTC.

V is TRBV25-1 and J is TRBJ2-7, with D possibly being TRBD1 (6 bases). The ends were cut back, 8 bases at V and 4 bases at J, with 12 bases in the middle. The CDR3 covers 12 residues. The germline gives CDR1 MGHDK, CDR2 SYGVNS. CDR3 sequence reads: CASGVQGYEQYF. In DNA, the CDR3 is TGTGCCAGCGGAGTACAGGGTTACGAGCAGTACTTC.

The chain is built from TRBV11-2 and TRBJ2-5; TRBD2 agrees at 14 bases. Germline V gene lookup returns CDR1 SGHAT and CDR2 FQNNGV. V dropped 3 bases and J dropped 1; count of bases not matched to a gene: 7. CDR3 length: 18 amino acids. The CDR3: CASSFRGTSGGPQETQYF. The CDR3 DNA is TGTGCCAGCAGCTTCCGAGGGACTAGCGGGGGCCCCCAAGAGACCCAGTACTTC.

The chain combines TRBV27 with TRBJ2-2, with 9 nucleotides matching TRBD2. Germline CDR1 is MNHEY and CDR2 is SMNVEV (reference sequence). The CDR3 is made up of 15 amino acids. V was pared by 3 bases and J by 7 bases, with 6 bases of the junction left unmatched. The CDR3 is CASSFGREGSGELFF. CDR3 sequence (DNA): TGTGCCAGCAGTTTCGGGCGGGAGGGCAGCGGGGAGCTGTTTTTT.

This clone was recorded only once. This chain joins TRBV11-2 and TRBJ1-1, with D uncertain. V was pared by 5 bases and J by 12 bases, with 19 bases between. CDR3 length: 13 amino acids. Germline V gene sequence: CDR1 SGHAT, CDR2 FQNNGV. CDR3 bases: TGTGCCAGCAGCCAAGGGCTCGGATCCTGGACTTTCTTT. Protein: CASSQGLGSWTFF. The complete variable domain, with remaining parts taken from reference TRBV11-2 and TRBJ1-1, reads EAGVAQSPRYKIIEKRQSVAFWCNPISGHATLYWYQQILGQGPKLLIQFQNNGVVDDSQLPKDRFSAERLKGVDSTLKIQPAKLEDSAVYLCASSQGLGSWTFFGQGTRLTVV.

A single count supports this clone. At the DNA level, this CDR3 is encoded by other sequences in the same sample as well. CDR3 sequence (DNA): TGTGCCAGCAGTTTAAGGCGCGGGGGCGAGCAGTACTTC. Encoded protein: CASSLRRGGEQYF. The chain carries TRBV27 and TRBJ2-7, with TRBD2 matching 7 bases. Losses at the gene ends were 2 bases for V and 6 bases for J; bases not matched to a gene: 4. Germline lookup yields CDR1 MNHEY and CDR2 SMNVEV (reference sequence). The CDR3 has 13 residues.

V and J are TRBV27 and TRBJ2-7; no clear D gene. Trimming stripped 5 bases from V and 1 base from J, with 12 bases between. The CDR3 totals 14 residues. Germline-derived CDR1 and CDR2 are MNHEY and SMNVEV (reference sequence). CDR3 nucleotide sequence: TGTGCCAGCAGTCTTCACAGAGGATCCTACGAGCAGTACTTC. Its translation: CASSLHRGSYEQYF.

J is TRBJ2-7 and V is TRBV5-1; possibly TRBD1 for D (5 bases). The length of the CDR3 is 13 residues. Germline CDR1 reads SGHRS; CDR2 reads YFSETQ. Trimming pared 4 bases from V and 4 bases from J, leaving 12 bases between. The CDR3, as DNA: TGCGCCAGCAGCCCACAGCAGGGATACGAGCAGTACTTC. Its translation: CASSPQQGYEQYF.

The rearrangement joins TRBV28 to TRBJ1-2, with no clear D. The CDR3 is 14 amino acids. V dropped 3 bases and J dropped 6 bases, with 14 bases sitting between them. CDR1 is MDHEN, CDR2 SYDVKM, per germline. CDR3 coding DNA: TGTGCCAGCAGTTTTAATAGTTATGGGCATGGCTACACCTTC. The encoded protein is CASSFNSYGHGYTF.

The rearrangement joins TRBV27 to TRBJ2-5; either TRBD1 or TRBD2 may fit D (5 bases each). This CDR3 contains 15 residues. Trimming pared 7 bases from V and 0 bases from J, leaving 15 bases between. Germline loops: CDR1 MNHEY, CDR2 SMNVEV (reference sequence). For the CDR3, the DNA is TGTGCCAGCAACCGTGGTGAGGGGTACCAAGAGACCCAGTACTTC. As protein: CASNRGEGYQETQYF.

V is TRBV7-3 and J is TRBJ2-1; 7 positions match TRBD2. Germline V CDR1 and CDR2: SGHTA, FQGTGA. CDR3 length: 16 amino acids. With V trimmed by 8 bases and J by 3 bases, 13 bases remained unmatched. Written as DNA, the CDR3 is TGTGCCAGCGGCCGTAGCGCGGGAGCGAACTACAATGAGCAGTTCTTC. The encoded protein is CASGRSAGANYNEQFF.

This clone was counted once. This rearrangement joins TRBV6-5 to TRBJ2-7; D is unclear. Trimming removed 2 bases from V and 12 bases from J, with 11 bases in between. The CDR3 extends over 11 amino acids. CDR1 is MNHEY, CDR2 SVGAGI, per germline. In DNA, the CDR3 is TGTGCCAGCAGTTACGGGCTGGGAACGTACTTC. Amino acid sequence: CASSYGLGTYF.

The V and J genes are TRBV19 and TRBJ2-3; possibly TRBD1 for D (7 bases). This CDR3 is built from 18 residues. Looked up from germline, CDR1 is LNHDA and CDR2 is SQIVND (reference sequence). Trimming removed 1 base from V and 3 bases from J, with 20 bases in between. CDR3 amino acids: CASSIGRPTGRGTDTQYF. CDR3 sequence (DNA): TGTGCCAGTAGTATAGGGCGCCCGACAGGGCGGGGAACAGATACGCAGTATTTT. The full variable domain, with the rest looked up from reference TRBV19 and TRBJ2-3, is DGGITQSPKYLFRKEGQNVTLSCEQNLNHDAMYWYRQDPGQGLRLIYYSQIVNDFQKGDIAEGYSVSREKKESFPLTVTSAQKNPTAFYLCASSIGRPTGRGTDTQYFGPGTRLTVL.

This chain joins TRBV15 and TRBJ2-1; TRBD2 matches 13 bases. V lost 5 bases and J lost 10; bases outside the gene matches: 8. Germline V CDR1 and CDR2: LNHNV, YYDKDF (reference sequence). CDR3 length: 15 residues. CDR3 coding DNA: TGTGCCACCAGCCCAGGACTAGCGGGAGCAGGAGAGCAGTTCTTC. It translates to CATSPGLAGAGEQFF.

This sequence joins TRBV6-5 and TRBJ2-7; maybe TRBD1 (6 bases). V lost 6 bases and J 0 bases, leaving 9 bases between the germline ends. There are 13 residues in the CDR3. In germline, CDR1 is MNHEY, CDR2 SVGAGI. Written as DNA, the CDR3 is TGTGCCAGCAGCCGACAGGACTCCTACGAGCAGTACTTC. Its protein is CASSRQDSYEQYF.